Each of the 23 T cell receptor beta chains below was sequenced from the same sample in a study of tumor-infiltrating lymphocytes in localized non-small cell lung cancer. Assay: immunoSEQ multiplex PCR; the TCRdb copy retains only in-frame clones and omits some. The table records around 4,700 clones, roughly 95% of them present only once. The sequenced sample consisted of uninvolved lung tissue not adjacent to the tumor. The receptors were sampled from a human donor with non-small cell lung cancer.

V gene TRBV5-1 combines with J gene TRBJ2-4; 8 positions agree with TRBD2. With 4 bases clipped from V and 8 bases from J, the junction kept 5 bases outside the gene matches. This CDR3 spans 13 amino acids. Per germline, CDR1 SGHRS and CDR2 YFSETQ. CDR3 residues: CASSAAGEDIQYF. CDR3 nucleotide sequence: TGCGCCAGCAGCGCAGCGGGAGAGGACATTCAGTACTTC. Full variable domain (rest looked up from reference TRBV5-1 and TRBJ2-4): KAGVTQTPRYLIKTRGQQVTLSCSPISGHRSVSWYQQTPGQGLQFLFEYFSETQRNKGNFPGRFSGRQFSNSRSEMNVSTLELGDSALYLCASSAAGEDIQYFGAGTRLSVL.

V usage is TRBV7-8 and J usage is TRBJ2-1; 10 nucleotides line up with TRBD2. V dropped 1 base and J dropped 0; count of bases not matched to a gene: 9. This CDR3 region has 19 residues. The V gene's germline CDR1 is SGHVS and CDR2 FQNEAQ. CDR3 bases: TGTGCCAGCAGCTTAGAAATAGCGGGAGGCTTTAGCTCCTACAATGAGCAGTTCTTC. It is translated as CASSLEIAGGFSSYNEQFF. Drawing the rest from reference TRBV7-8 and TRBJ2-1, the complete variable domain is GAGVSQSPRYKVAKRGQDVALRCDPISGHVSLFWYQQALGQGPEFLTYFQNEAQLDKSGLPSDRFFAERPEGSVSTLKIQRTQQEDSAVYLCASSLEIAGGFSSYNEQFFGPGTRLTVL.

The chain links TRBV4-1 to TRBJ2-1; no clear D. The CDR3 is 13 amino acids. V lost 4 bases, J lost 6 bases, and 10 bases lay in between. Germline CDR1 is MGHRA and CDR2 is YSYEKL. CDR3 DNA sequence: TGCGCCAGCAGCCTACCCCCGAGCAATGAGCAGTTCTTC. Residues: CASSLPPSNEQFF.

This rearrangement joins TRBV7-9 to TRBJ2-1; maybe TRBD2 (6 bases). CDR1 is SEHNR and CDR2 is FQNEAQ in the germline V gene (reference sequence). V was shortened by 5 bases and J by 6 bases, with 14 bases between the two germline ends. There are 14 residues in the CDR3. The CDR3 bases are TGTGCCAGCAGCAGACTAGAAGGGCGCAATGAGCAGTTCTTC. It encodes CASSRLEGRNEQFF.

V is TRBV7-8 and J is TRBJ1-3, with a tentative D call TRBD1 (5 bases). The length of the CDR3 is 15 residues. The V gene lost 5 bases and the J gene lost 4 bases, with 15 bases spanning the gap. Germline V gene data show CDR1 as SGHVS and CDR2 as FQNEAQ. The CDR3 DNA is TGTGCCAGCAGCCTTGGGGAGGGGCCAGGAAACACCATATATTTT. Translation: CASSLGEGPGNTIYF.

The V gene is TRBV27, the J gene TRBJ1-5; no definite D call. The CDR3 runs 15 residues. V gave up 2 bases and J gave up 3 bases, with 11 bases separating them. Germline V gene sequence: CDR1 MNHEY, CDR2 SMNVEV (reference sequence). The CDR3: CASSLLGKFNQPQHF. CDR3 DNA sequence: TGTGCCAGCAGTTTACTGGGAAAATTCAATCAGCCCCAGCATTTT.

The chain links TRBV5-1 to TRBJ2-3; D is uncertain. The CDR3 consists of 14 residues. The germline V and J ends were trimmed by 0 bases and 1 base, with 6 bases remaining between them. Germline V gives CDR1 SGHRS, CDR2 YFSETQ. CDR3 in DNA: TGCGCCAGCAGCTTGGAAACAGGCACAGATACGCAGTATTTT. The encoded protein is CASSLETGTDTQYF. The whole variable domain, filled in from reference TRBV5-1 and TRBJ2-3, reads KAGVTQTPRYLIKTRGQQVTLSCSPISGHRSVSWYQQTPGQGLQFLFEYFSETQRNKGNFPGRFSGRQFSNSRSEMNVSTLELGDSALYLCASSLETGTDTQYFGPGTRLTVL.

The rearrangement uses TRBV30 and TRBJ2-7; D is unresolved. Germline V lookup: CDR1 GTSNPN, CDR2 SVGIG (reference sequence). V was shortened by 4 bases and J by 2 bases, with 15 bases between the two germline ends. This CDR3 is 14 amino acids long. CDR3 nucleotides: TGTGCCTGGACCCTGCTGGAGACCACCTACGAGCAGTACTTC. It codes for CAWTLLETTYEQYF.

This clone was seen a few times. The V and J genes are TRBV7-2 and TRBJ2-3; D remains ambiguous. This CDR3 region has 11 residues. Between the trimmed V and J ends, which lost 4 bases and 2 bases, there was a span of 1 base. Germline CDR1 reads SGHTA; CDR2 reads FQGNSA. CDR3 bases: TGTGCCAGCAGCTCCACAGATACGCAGTATTTT. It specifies CASSSTDTQYF.

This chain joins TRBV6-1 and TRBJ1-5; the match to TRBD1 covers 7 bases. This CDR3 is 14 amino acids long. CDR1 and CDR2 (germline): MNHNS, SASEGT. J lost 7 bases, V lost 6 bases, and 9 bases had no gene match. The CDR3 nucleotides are TGTGCCAGCAGGGAGACAGGGAACGGGCAGCCCCAGCATTTT. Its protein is CASRETGNGQPQHF.

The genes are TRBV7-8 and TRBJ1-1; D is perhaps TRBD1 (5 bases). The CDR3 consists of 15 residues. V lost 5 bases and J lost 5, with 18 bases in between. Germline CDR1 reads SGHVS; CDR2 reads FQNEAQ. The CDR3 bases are TGTGCCAGCAGCCTTTCTAAGGGGCCGGGGACTGAAGCTTTCTTT. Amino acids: CASSLSKGPGTEAFF.

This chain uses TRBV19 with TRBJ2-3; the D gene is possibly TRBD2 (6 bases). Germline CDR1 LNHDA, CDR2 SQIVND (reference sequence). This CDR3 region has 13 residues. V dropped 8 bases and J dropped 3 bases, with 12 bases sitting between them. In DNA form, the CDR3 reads TGTGCCAGTGGGGGGTCTGGGACAGATACGCAGTATTTT. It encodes CASGGSGTDTQYF.

The CDR3 DNA is TGTGCCAGCAGCCCGTTGGGGCTACTCAATGAGCAGTTCTTC. It yields the protein CASSPLGLLNEQFF. This chain uses TRBV7-8 with TRBJ2-1; D perhaps matches TRBD1 (5 bases). Per germline, CDR1 SGHVS and CDR2 FQNEAQ. This CDR3 is built from 14 residues. The V gene lost 5 bases and the J gene lost 6 bases, with 14 bases spanning the gap.

CDR3 loop: CASSNPGQGGTGYTF. CDR3 coding DNA: TGTGCCAGCAGTAATCCGGGACAGGGGGGGACTGGCTACACCTTC. The chain carries TRBV6-5 and TRBJ1-2, with 11 bases identical to TRBD1. The ends lost 5 bases at V and 7 bases at J; junction bases unmatched: 9. Germline V gene sequence: CDR1 MNHEY, CDR2 SVGAGI. The CDR3 is 15 residues long.

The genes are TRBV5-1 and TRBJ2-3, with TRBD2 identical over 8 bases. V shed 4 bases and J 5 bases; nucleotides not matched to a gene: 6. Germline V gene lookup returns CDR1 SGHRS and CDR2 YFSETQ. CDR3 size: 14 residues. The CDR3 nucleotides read TGCGCCAGCAGCACAGCGGGAGAGCTAGATACGCAGTATTTT. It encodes CASSTAGELDTQYF.

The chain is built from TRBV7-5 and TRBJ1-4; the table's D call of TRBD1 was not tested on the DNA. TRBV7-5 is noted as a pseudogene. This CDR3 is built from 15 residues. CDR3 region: CVRSLGRGRNEKLFF. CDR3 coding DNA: TGTGTCAGAAGCTTAGGCAGGGGTAGGAATGAAAAACTGTTTTTT.

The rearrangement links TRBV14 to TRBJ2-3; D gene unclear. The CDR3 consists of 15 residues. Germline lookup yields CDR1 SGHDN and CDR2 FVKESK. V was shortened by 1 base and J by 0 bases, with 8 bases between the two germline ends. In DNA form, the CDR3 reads TGTGCCAGCAGCCAAGCTGGGTTTAGCACAGATACGCAGTATTTT. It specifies CASSQAGFSTDTQYF.

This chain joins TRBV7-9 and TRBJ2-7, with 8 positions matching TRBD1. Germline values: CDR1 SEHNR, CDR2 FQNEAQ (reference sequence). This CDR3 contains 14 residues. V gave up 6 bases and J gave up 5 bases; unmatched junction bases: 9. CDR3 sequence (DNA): TGTGCCAGCAGTCCAGACAGGGGTCTGAACGAGCAGTACTTC. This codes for CASSPDRGLNEQYF.

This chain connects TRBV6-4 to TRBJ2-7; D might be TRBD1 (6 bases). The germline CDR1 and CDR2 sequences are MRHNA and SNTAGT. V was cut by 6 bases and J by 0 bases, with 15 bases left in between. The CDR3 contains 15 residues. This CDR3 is CASSQGPEGSYEQYF. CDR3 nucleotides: TGTGCCAGCAGCCAGGGGCCCGAGGGCTCCTACGAGCAGTACTTC.

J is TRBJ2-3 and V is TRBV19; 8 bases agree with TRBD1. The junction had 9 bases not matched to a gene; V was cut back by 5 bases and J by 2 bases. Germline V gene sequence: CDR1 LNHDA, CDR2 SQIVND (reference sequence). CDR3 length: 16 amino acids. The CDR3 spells CASSHFPGQDTDTQYF. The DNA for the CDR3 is TGTGCCAGTAGTCATTTCCCGGGACAGGACACAGATACGCAGTATTTT.

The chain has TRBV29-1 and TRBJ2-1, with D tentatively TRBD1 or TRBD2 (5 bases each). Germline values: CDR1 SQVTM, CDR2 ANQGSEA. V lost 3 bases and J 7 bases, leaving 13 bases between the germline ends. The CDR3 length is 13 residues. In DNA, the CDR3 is TGCAGCGTTGAGGGGGTAGCGAGAAATGAGCAGTTCTTC. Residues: CSVEGVARNEQFF.

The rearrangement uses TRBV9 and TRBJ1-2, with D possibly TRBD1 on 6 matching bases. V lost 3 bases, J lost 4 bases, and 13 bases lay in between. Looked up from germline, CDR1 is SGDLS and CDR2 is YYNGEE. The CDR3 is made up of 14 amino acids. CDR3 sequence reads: CASSAEGGSYGYTF. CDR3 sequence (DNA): TGTGCCAGCAGCGCCGAGGGGGGATCCTATGGCTACACCTTC. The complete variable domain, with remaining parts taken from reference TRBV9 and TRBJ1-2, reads DSGVTQTPKHLITATGQRVTLRCSPRSGDLSVYWYQQSLDQGLQFLIQYYNGEERAKGNILERFSAQQFPDLHSELNLSSLELGDSALYFCASSAEGGSYGYTFGSGTRLTVV.

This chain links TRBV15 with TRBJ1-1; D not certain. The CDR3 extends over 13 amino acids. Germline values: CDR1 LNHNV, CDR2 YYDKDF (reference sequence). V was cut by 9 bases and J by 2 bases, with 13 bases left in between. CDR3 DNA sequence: TGTGCCACTAAGTCTGGGCGAAACACTGAAGCTTTCTTT. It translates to CATKSGRNTEAFF.